This T cell receptor beta chain was identified during a study of cytomegalovirus exposure and HLA in healthy donors (dated by TCRdb to 2016 to 2017). Describing the broader study: According to a later analysis, one platform produced both the 110 or so validation repertoires and the 620 or so repertoires of the first cohort. The study aimed to test whether cataloging public T cell receptors could reveal signatures of past pathogen exposure. A separate validation cohort of over 95 different subjects was used in addition to the 666-subject first cohort. High-throughput TCR immunosequencing, statistical association of individual TCRs with disease status, and machine learning were combined to predict cytomegalovirus infection status. Study-wide conclusions, independent of this receptor: Subsequent analysis determined that TCRs grouped into clusters in the first cohort also showed a tendency toward co-occurrence across the 120 or so validation repertoires, and approximately 94% of cluster scores exceeded 0. In both the original and validation cohorts, the classifier was reported to diagnose cytomegalovirus status with high specificity and sensitivity. A few of the identified cytomegalovirus-associated TCR beta chains were confirmed in vitro to be specific for cytomegalovirus antigens. All 120 or so repertoires were used to score co-occurrence in the validation cohort in a later analysis, because that analysis had no HLA typing for the cohort. The authors suggested that the approach could potentially be extended to other disease states and immunological phenotypes. Most TCR sequences were seen in very few donors, while some public TCRs were found in many individuals. In the study, 150 to 200 TCR beta chains were listed as associated with cytomegalovirus.

Taken from the germline V gene, the CDR1 and CDR2 loops are SGHRS and YFSETQ. Its CDR3 holds 16 amino acids, cysteine through phenylalanine. The kept DNA is CDR3 alone, 48 bases in frame from the first base. Germline trimming: 4 bases from V, 2 bases from J; junction bases outside gene matches: 11. Separate from the approximately 690-subject first cohort, the validation cohort of roughly 120 subjects was the group to which the donors belonged. The library was produced with the immunoSEQ multiplex PCR assay. Regarding the original processing steps: A statistical classification framework was built for diagnosing cytomegalovirus status from the catalog of TCR beta chain sequences. TCRdb provides this immuneACCESS table in a form limited to in-frame rearrangements. Some clones are lacking; in checked studies, under half of them reflect an unresolved V gene, and why the rest are absent is not known. The D gene and trimming were derived from the DNA, and the V and J assignments and clone size from that table. For this sample the table gives roughly 73,000 clones, of which 94% were detected only once. The ten top clones hold roughly 1.5% of the sample.

Notes on this clone: Its antigen is not yet known. Nothing much larger sits one base from this clone, and base qualities are not available.

The sequence is built from TRBV5-1 and TRBJ1-1; 7 central nucleotides agree with TRBD1. The TCR originated in a man younger than 35 in good health and CMV-seropositive. Material for sequencing was PBMCs. The CDR3 sequence is CASSQHRQGINTEAFF. The DNA sequence reads TGCGCCAGCAGCCAACATCGACAGGGAATAAACACTGAAGCTTTCTTT.